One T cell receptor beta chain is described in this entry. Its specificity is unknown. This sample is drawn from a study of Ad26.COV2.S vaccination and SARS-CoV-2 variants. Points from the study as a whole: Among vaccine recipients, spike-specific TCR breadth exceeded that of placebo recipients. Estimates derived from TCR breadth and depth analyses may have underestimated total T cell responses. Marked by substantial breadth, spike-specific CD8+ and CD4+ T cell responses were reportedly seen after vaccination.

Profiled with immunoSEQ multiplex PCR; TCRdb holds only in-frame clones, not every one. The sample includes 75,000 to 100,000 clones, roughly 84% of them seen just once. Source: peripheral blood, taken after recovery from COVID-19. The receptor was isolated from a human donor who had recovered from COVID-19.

Written as DNA, the CDR3 is TGCGCCAGCAGCTCAGGACTTCGGTTTCTCGGGGACGAGCAGTACTTC. Its protein product is CASSSGLRFLGDEQYF. The chain is built from TRBV5-1 and TRBJ2-7, with D perhaps TRBD2 (5 bases). This CDR3 is built from 16 residues. The germline V and J ends were trimmed by 3 bases and 5 bases, with 21 bases remaining between them. The V gene's germline CDR1 is SGHRS and CDR2 YFSETQ.